The 27 T cell receptor beta chains reported below all come from one sample, sequenced in a study of cytomegalovirus exposure and HLA in healthy donors. Researchers ran the PCR with 60 Vbeta and 13 Jbeta primers. Repertoires were generated with immunoSEQ multiplex PCR, while TCRdb's copy carries only in-frame clones and drops some. The profile shows under 200,000 clones, around 77% of them singletons. The sequenced sample was PBMCs. Every receptor here comes from a woman in her twenties or thirties in good health and CMV-seronegative.

This clone was observed a single time. This chain connects TRBV2 to TRBJ1-4; TRBD1 matches 7 bases. The trim removed 8 bases at V and 11 bases at J, leaving 11 bases unmatched. Germline-derived CDR1 and CDR2 are SNHLY and FYNNEI. The CDR3 sequence is 13 residues long. In nucleotides, the CDR3 is TGTGCCAGCTTGGGCCAGGGGGGAGGCAAACTGTTTTTT. Protein sequence: CASLGQGGGKLFF.

The chain carries TRBV30 and TRBJ1-6; D may be TRBD1 (6 bases). Germline CDR1 is GTSNPN and CDR2 is SVGIG (reference sequence). The CDR3 runs to 15 residues. Trimming took off 1 base at V and 10 bases at J, with 17 bases between the two ends. The CDR3 DNA reads TGTGCCTGGAGTGCCGGGACACCAGCGGCGTCACCCCTCCACTTT. Its translation: CAWSAGTPAASPLHF.

V gene TRBV5-6 combines with J gene TRBJ2-3; 8 positions match TRBD1. V dropped 3 bases and J dropped 10; count of bases not matched to a gene: 16. Per germline, CDR1 SGHDT and CDR2 YYEEEE. The CDR3 loop spans 16 amino acids. DNA for the CDR3: TGTGCCAGCAGCTCAAGACACAGGGGGTCGAGGTTCGCGCAGTATTTT. Translating it yields CASSSRHRGSRFAQYF.

The chain couples TRBV5-1 to TRBJ2-7, with 9 bases fitting TRBD1. Unmatched junction bases numbered 8, after V lost 1 base and J lost 3 bases. Germline values: CDR1 SGHRS, CDR2 YFSETQ. The CDR3 totals 16 residues. The CDR3 here is CASSLRPGQGDYEQYF. The CDR3 DNA reads as TGCGCCAGCAGCTTGCGGCCGGGACAGGGAGACTACGAGCAGTACTTC.

V and J are TRBV5-8 and TRBJ1-5; TRBD1 matches at 9 bases. This CDR3 is 16 amino acids long. The junction had 12 bases not matched to a gene; V was cut back by 4 bases and J by 7 bases. In germline, CDR1 is SGHTS, CDR2 YDEGEE. The CDR3, as DNA: TGTGCCAGCAGCCGACATGGGGGGACAGGGACCCAGCCCCAGCATTTT. This gives the protein CASSRHGGTGTQPQHF.

J is TRBJ1-1 and V is TRBV2; no definite D call. The length of the CDR3 is 14 residues. The V gene lost 4 bases and the J gene lost 0 bases, with 9 bases spanning the gap. Germline CDR1 and CDR2: SNHLY and FYNNEI. CDR3 in DNA: TGTGCCAGCAGTGCAGGCGCAGTGAACACTGAAGCTTTCTTT. Its translation is CASSAGAVNTEAFF. The full variable domain, with the rest looked up from reference TRBV2 and TRBJ1-1, is EPEVTQTPSHQVTQMGQEVILRCVPISNHLYFYWYRQILGQKVEFLVSFYNNEISEKSEIFDDQFSVERPDGSNFTLKIRSTKLEDSAMYFCASSAGAVNTEAFFGQGTRLTVV.

The chain recombines TRBV6-1 with TRBJ2-3, with 8 bases matching TRBD2. J was trimmed by 2 bases and V by 6 bases; bases with no gene match: 4. There are 14 residues in the CDR3. Looked up from germline, CDR1 is MNHNS and CDR2 is SASEGT. CDR3 protein: CASSRTSSTDTQYF. CDR3 DNA sequence: TGTGCCAGCAGCCGGACTAGCTCCACAGATACGCAGTATTTT.

V and J are TRBV28 and TRBJ1-1; tentatively, D is TRBD1 (5 bases). CDR3 size: 15 residues. Germline V lookup: CDR1 MDHEN, CDR2 SYDVKM. Trimming shortened V by 3 bases and J by 0 bases, and 11 bases separated the two germline ends. Here the CDR3 reads CASSLGGRVNTEAFF. CDR3 bases: TGTGCCAGCAGTTTGGGGGGGAGGGTGAACACTGAAGCTTTCTTT.

Details on this clone: Other DNA sequences in the same sample also yield this CDR3. V usage is TRBV7-2 and J usage is TRBJ2-5; 8 positions agree with TRBD1. After removal of 2 bases from V and 5 bases from J, the junction contained 1 base not matched to a gene. The CDR3 loop spans 13 amino acids. Germline-derived CDR1 and CDR2 are SGHTA and FQGNSA. The CDR3 reads CASSLNRGETQYF. CDR3 sequence (DNA): TGTGCCAGCAGCTTAAACAGGGGGGAGACCCAGTACTTC.

V is TRBV21-1 and J is TRBJ1-2; TRBD1 reflects the table's D call only, with no check against the DNA. TRBV21-1 is described as a pseudogene. There are 15 residues in the CDR3. CDR3 region: CASSKGQGFTYGYTF. In DNA form, the CDR3 reads TGTGCCAGCAGCAAAGGTCAGGGTTTTACCTATGGCTACACCTTC.

The chain is built from TRBV11-3 and TRBJ1-1; 8 bases align to TRBD1. CDR3 size: 13 residues. Trimming took 5 bases from V and 7 from J; bases not matched to a gene: 6. CDR1 and CDR2 (germline): SGHNT, YENEEA. Written as DNA, the CDR3 is TGTGCCAGCAGCAAAAGGGGGACAGGTGAAGCTTTCTTT. It encodes CASSKRGTGEAFF. Full variable domain (remainder filled in from reference TRBV11-3 and TRBJ1-1): EAGVVQSPRYKIIEKKQPVAFWCNPISGHNTLYWYLQNLGQGPELLIRYENEEAVDDSQLPKDRFSAERLKGVDSTLKIQPAELGDSAVYLCASSKRGTGEAFFGQGTRLTVV.

This clone was counted a few times. At one of its ends the junction is not consistent with the germline gene, which may arise from a read error. This CDR3 is also generated by other DNA sequences in the sample. The rearrangement uses TRBV6-1 and TRBJ2-5, with 9 bases aligning to TRBD2. Germline assignment: CDR1 MNHNS and CDR2 SASEGT. This CDR3 comprises 13 residues. In DNA form, the CDR3 reads TGTGCCAGACCGGGACTAGCAAAAGAGACTCAGTACTTC. Residues: CARPGLAKETQYF.

The chain links TRBV5-4 to TRBJ2-2; 10 bases align to TRBD2. V lost 4 bases and J lost 4; bases outside the gene matches: 7. The CDR3 is 16 amino acids. From germline, CDR1 is SGHNT and CDR2 YYREEE (reference sequence). Written as DNA, the CDR3 is TGTGCCAGCAGCAAAACTAGCGGGGAAGGCACCGGGGAGCTGTTTTTT. Translating gives CASSKTSGEGTGELFF.

This clone was picked up a small number of times. The CDR3 nucleotides are TGTGCCAGCAGTTATGGGGGACTCTACGAGCAGTACTTC. Translated, it gives CASSYGGLYEQYF. The rearrangement uses TRBV6-5 and TRBJ2-7, with TRBD2 as a possible D gene (6 bases). The V end lost 3 bases, the J end lost 3 bases, and 9 bases lay between the germline ends. This CDR3 is 13 amino acids long. Germline-derived CDR1 and CDR2 are MNHEY and SVGAGI.

The chain couples TRBV7-6 to TRBJ1-1; 7 bases match TRBD1. Germline V gene sequence: CDR1 SGHVS, CDR2 FNYEAQ. J was trimmed by 7 bases and V by 0 bases; bases with no gene match: 11. The CDR3 length is 16 residues. The CDR3 loop reads CASSLASWRGGHEAFF. The CDR3 nucleotides read TGTGCCAGCAGCTTAGCATCTTGGAGAGGGGGCCATGAAGCTTTCTTT.

CDR3: CASSGGQGAGNTIYF. The CDR3 DNA sequence: TGTGCCAGCAGCGGGGGGCAGGGAGCTGGAAACACCATATATTTT. V gene TRBV2 combines with J gene TRBJ1-3; possibly TRBD1 for D (6 bases). The germline V and J ends were trimmed by 6 bases and 2 bases, with 14 bases remaining between them. CDR3 size: 15 residues. Germline CDR1 and CDR2: SNHLY and FYNNEI.

V gene TRBV19 combines with J gene TRBJ2-3, with a possible D match to TRBD1 (6 bases). Trimming took off 0 bases at V and 6 bases at J, with 10 bases between the two ends. The CDR3 has 14 residues. Germline CDR1 is LNHDA and CDR2 is SQIVND (reference sequence). The CDR3 spells CASSIEGARDTQYF. The CDR3 nucleotides read TGTGCCAGTAGTATAGAGGGGGCGCGGGATACGCAGTATTTT.

The V gene is TRBV2, the J gene TRBJ2-7; D is perhaps TRBD1 (6 bases). The germline V gene encodes CDR1 SNHLY and CDR2 FYNNEI. CDR3 size: 12 residues. With 6 bases removed from V and 6 bases from J, the gap between germline ends came to 12 bases. CDR3 sequence reads: CASRPTGTEQYF. The DNA for the CDR3 is TGTGCCAGCAGGCCCACAGGGACCGAGCAGTACTTC. The variable domain in full, completed from reference TRBV2 and TRBJ2-7, reads EPEVTQTPSHQVTQMGQEVILRCVPISNHLYFYWYRQILGQKVEFLVSFYNNEISEKSEIFDDQFSVERPDGSNFTLKIRSTKLEDSAMYFCASRPTGTEQYFGPGTRLTVT.

The chain couples TRBV19 to TRBJ2-2; a possible D gene is TRBD2 (6 bases). The CDR3 consists of 15 residues. The V gene's germline CDR1 is LNHDA and CDR2 SQIVND (reference sequence). Trimming shortened V by 4 bases and J by 1 base, and 10 bases separated the two germline ends. The CDR3 DNA reads as TGTGCCAGTAGTAAGGTGGGGGGGAACACCGGGGAGCTGTTTTTT. This translates into CASSKVGGNTGELFF.

The genes are TRBV7-9 and TRBJ2-6; 11 nucleotides agree with TRBD2. The CDR3 contains 18 residues. Trimming took 5 bases from V and 0 from J; bases not matched to a gene: 6. Germline-derived CDR1 and CDR2 are SEHNR and FQNEAQ (reference sequence). The CDR3 region is CASSRSSGGNSGANVLTF. The CDR3 coding sequence is TGTGCCAGCAGCAGGTCTAGCGGGGGGAACTCTGGGGCCAACGTCCTGACTTTC.

This chain joins TRBV5-1 and TRBJ1-1, with D possibly being TRBD1 (5 bases). The CDR3 loop spans 13 amino acids. V lost 4 bases to trimming and J lost 7 bases, with 14 bases between them. Germline CDR1 SGHRS, CDR2 YFSETQ. CDR3 coding DNA: TGCGCCAGCAGCGGAACAGGTACCAATGAAGCTTTCTTT. Residues: CASSGTGTNEAFF.

The chain couples TRBV10-3 to TRBJ1-2; D perhaps matches TRBD1 (5 bases). This CDR3 region has 12 residues. The germline V and J ends were trimmed by 4 bases and 7 bases, with 10 bases remaining between them. CDR1 is ENHRY and CDR2 is SYGVKD in the germline V gene. The CDR3 spells CAISVDRFGYTF. CDR3 in DNA: TGTGCCATCAGTGTAGACAGATTTGGCTACACCTTC.

The chain has TRBV29-1 and TRBJ1-1, with D possibly TRBD1 on 5 matching bases. V lost 6 bases to trimming and J lost 10 bases, with 18 bases between them. Germline CDR1 is SQVTM and CDR2 is ANQGSEA. The CDR3 consists of 12 residues. The CDR3 DNA follows: TGCAGCGTCCTAAAGGCCGGGGGAGGAGCTTTCTTT. It encodes CSVLKAGGGAFF.

This chain links TRBV5-1 with TRBJ2-2, with 14 bases aligning to TRBD2. Trimming took 7 bases from V and 0 from J; bases not matched to a gene: 8. This CDR3 spans 18 amino acids. The germline V gene encodes CDR1 SGHRS and CDR2 YFSETQ. CDR3 loop: CASGKTSGGAANTGELFF. As DNA, the CDR3 is TGCGCCAGCGGGAAGACTAGCGGGGGGGCCGCGAACACCGGGGAGCTGTTTTTT.

The J gene is TRBJ2-3, the V gene TRBV7-2; TRBD1 might be the D (6 bases). The CDR3 runs 13 residues. Looked up from germline, CDR1 is SGHTA and CDR2 is FQGNSA. V was pared by 3 bases and J by 8 bases, with 12 bases between. The CDR3, as DNA: TGTGCCAGCAGCTTGGGACACTTGGCTACGCAGTATTTT. This sequence encodes CASSLGHLATQYF.

The gene calls are TRBV6-6 and TRBJ2-3, with no clear D. The CDR3 is made up of 14 amino acids. Trimming took 2 bases from V and 2 from J, leaving 8 bases between them. Germline CDR1 MNHNY, CDR2 SVGAGI (reference sequence). CDR3 bases: TGTGCCAGCAGTTACCCCAGTTTCACAGATACGCAGTATTTT. Its translation is CASSYPSFTDTQYF.

This clone was observed a few times. V gene TRBV6-5 combines with J gene TRBJ1-2, with unresolved D. In germline, CDR1 is MNHEY, CDR2 SVGAGI. This CDR3 spans 12 amino acids. V gave up 5 bases and J gave up 8 bases, with 12 bases separating them. The CDR3 reads CASSDRGTGYTF. In DNA form, the CDR3 reads TGTGCCAGCAGTGATCGGGGAACGGGCTACACCTTC.